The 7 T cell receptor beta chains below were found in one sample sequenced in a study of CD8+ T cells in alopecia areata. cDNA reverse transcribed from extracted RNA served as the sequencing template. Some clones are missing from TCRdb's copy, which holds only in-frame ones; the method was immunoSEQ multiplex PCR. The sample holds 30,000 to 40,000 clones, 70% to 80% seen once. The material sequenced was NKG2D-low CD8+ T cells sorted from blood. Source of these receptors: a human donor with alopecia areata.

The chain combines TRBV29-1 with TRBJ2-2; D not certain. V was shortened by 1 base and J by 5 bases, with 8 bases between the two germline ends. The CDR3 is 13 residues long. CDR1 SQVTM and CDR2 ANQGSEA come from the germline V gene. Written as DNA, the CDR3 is TGCAGCGTTGAAGCAGGATTAACCGGGGAGCTGTTTTTT. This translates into CSVEAGLTGELFF.

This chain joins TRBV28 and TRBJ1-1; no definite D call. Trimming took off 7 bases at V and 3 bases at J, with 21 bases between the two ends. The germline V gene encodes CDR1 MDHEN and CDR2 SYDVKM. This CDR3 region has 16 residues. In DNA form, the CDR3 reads TGTGCCAGCATTAGCCCCGTGACACCACGGGACACTGAAGCTTTCTTT. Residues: CASISPVTPRDTEAFF.

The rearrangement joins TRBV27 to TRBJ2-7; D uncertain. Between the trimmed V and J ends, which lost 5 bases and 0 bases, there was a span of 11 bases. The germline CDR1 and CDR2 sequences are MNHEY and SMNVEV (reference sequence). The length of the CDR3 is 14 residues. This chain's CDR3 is CASSLTPSSYEQYF. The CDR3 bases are TGTGCCAGCAGTCTTACCCCCTCCTCCTACGAGCAGTACTTC.

The CDR3 coding sequence is TGTGCCACCACCGGACAGAACTACGAGCAGTACTTC. It codes for CATTGQNYEQYF. The genes are TRBV11-2 and TRBJ2-7; D might be TRBD1 (6 bases). Between the trimmed V and J ends, which lost 10 bases and 3 bases, there was a span of 13 bases. This CDR3 contains 12 residues. Looked up from germline, CDR1 is SGHAT and CDR2 is FQNNGV.

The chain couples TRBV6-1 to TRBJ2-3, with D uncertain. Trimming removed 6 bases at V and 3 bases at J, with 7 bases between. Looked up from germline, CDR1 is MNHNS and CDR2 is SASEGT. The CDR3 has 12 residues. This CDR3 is CASRVLTDTQYF. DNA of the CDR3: TGTGCCAGCAGGGTTCTTACAGATACGCAGTATTTT.

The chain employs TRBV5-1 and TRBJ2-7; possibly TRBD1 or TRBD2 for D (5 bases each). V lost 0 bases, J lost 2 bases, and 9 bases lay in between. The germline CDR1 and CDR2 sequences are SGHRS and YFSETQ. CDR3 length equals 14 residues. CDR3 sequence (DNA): TGCGCCAGCAGCTTGGGGGACGGTGCCTACGAGCAGTACTTC. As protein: CASSLGDGAYEQYF. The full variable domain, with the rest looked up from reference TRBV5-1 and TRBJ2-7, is KAGVTQTPRYLIKTRGQQVTLSCSPISGHRSVSWYQQTPGQGLQFLFEYFSETQRNKGNFPGRFSGRQFSNSRSEMNVSTLELGDSALYLCASSLGDGAYEQYFGPGTRLTVT.

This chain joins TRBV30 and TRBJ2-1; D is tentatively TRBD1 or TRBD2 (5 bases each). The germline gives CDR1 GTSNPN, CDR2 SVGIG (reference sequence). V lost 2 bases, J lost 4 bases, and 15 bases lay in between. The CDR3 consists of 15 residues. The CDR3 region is CAWSITGTLYNEQFF. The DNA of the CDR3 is TGTGCCTGGAGTATCACCGGGACCCTTTACAATGAGCAGTTCTTC. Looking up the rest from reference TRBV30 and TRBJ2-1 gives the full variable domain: SQTIHQWPATLVQPVGSPLSLECTVEGTSNPNLYWYRQAAGRGLQLLFYSVGIGQISSEVPQNLSASRPQDRQFILSSKKLLLSDSGFYLCAWSITGTLYNEQFFGPGTRLTVL.